This T cell receptor (beta chain) is drawn from a study of vaccination effects on CD4 cells after COVID-19. V shed 4 bases and J shed 5 bases, with 10 bases lying between them. The CDR3 runs 14 residues. Germline loops: CDR1 SGHNT, CDR2 YYREEE (reference sequence). After expansion with viral peptide pools in the ViraFEST assay, antigen-specific CD4+ T cells were sequenced. It was after approximately 10 days of culture that CD4+ T cells were isolated. Two-dose BNT162b2 or mRNA-1273 vaccination was given to participants. In the vaccine recipients, nucleocapsid antibodies were negative and there was no prior SARS-CoV-2 infection. Each culture well received roughly 1.9 million PBMC. These cells were then cultured in IMDM with 7.5 to 10 IU/ml IL-2 and roughly 10 ug/ml peptides. On days 3 and 7, fresh IL-2 medium replaced half the medium. Notes on this clone: Its antigen is still unknown.

Study results and limitations: Late post-vaccination samples showed marked contraction of infection- and vaccine-induced clones.

The protocol was immunoSEQ multiplex PCR, while the TCRdb copy is restricted to in-frame clones and leaves out a portion. Among about 64,000 clones, 60% to 80% were seen once, and the ten largest hold roughly 2%. The material was CD4+ T cells from PBMCs cultured with HCoV-OC43 spike peptides, obtained after COVID-19 vaccination. The subset denotes: HCoV-OC43 spike overlapping peptide pool stimulation. The clonotype originates from a human donor who received a COVID-19 vaccine. The V gene is TRBV5-4, the J gene TRBJ1-6, with unresolved D. The CDR3 loop reads CASSDKRDNSPLHF. CDR3 sequence (DNA): TGTGCCAGCAGCGATAAGAGGGATAATTCACCCCTCCACTTT.